Listed below are T cell receptor beta chains from one sample, sequenced in a study of T cell responses to AZD1222 COVID-19 vaccine. Libraries were prepared by immunoSEQ multiplex PCR; TCRdb keeps only in-frame clonotypes and omits some of them. This sample has 150,000 or so clones, with roughly nine tenths found just once. The material was peripheral blood, obtained after recovery from COVID-19. Receptors were obtained from an adult who had recovered from COVID-19. The CDR3 runs from the conserved cysteine through the conserved F or W. The order of the fields is clone size, J gene, D gene, V gene, CDR3 DNA, CDR3 protein. The D gene is left open where the match is weak. Not all rows give a size; the values are once, few, many and, for expanded clones, a class.

size: -; J: TRBJ2-1; D: TRBD1; V: TRBV7-8; DNA: TGTGCCAGCAGCTCCCGGAGACAGGGGATTCAGCCCCGGGACCCAGAAAACAATGAGCAGTTCTTC; CDR3: CASSSRRQGIQPRDPENNEQFF
size: -; J: TRBJ2-7; D: -; V: TRBV5-1; DNA: TGCGCCAGCAGCTTCTGGGACTTTCCCTACGAGCAGTACTTC; CDR3: CASSFWDFPYEQYF
size: -; J: TRBJ2-7; D: TRBD2; V: TRBV27; DNA: TGTGCCAGCAGTTTCCAGCGGGAGTACTACGAGCAGTACTTC; CDR3: CASSFQREYYEQYF
size: -; J: TRBJ2-5; D: -; V: TRBV6-2/TRBV6-3; DNA: TGTGCCAGCAGTTATTACGGGGTGACCCAGTACTTC; CDR3: CASSYYGVTQYF
size: -; J: TRBJ2-5; D: TRBD2; V: TRBV9; DNA: TGTGCCAGCAGCGCGGGGGGTTCCCAAGAGACCCAGTACTTC; CDR3: CASSAGGSQETQYF
size: once; J: TRBJ1-2; D: -; V: TRBV7-2; DNA: TGTGCCAGCAGCTTAGCGACAACAGCGGTCGCTAACTATGGCTACACCTTC; CDR3: CASSLATTAVANYGYTF
size: -; J: TRBJ1-2; D: -; V: TRBV29-1; DNA: TGCAGCGTTGAAACGGGGCAGCATCTCGATGGCTACACCTTC; CDR3: CSVETGQHLDGYTF
size: -; J: TRBJ1-2; D: -; V: TRBV6-5; DNA: TGTGCCAGCAGTCGGAGGGATGGCTACACCTTC; CDR3: CASSRRDGYTF
size: -; J: TRBJ2-4; D: -; V: TRBV28; DNA: TGTGCCAGCAGTCCGGACAGCAAAAACATTCAGTACTTC; CDR3: CASSPDSKNIQYF
size: -; J: TRBJ2-7; D: -; V: TRBV5-4; DNA: TGTGCCAGCAGCTTGGGGGATTACGAGCAGTACTTC; CDR3: CASSLGDYEQYF
size: once; J: TRBJ1-5; D: TRBD1; V: TRBV7-8; DNA: TGTGCCAGCAGCCCGGACAGGGGCGGCAATCAGCCCCAGCATTTT; CDR3: CASSPDRGGNQPQHF
size: -; J: TRBJ2-3; D: -; V: TRBV5-6; DNA: TGTGCCAGCAGCTTCCGGGACACCGGGGTCACAGATACGCAGTATTTT; CDR3: CASSFRDTGVTDTQYF
size: -; J: TRBJ2-7; D: TRBD1; V: TRBV5-4; DNA: TGTGCCAGCAGTTCCGGGACAGACGGGTACGAGCAGTACTTC; CDR3: CASSSGTDGYEQYF
size: few; J: TRBJ2-3; D: -; V: TRBV3-1/TRBV3-2; DNA: TGTGCCAGCAGCCAAGCGGCAGGGGTAAACACAGATACGCAGTATTTT; CDR3: CASSQAAGVNTDTQYF
size: -; J: TRBJ1-2; D: -; V: TRBV9; DNA: TGTGCCAGCAGCGTAGAAACAGGCCGAGGAGGCTACACCTTC; CDR3: CASSVETGRGGYTF